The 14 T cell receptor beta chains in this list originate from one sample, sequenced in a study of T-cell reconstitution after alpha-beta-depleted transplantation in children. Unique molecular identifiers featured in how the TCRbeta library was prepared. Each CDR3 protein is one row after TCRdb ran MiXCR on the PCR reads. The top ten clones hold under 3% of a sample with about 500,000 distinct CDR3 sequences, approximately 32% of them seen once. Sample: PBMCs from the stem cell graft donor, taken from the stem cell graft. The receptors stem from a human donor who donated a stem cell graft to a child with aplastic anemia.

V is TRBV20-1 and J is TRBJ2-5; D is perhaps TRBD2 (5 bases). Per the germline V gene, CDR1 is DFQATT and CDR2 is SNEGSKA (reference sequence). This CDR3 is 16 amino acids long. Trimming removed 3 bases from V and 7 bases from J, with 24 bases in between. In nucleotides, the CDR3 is TGCAGTGCTAGTAGGGTGGTTCTGGGAGTCCGAGGGACCCAGTACTTC. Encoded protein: CSASRVVLGVRGTQYF.

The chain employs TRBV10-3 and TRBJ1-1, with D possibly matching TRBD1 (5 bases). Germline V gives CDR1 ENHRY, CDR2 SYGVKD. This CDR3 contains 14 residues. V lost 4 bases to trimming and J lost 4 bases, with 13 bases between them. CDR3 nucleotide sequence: TGTGCCATCAGTGGGATGGGGACGGGCACTGAAGCTTTCTTT. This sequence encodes CAISGMGTGTEAFF.

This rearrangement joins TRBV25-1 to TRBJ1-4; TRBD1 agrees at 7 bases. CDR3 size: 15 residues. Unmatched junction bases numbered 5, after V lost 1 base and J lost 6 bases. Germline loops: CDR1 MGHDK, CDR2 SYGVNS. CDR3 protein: CASSEFSGGDEKLFF. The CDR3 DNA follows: TGTGCCAGCAGTGAATTTTCAGGGGGAGATGAAAAACTGTTTTTT.

The CDR3 protein is CASSGPYQGSNQPQHF. CDR3 nucleotides: TGTGCCAGCAGTGGCCCATACCAGGGTAGCAATCAGCCCCAGCATTTT. This chain connects TRBV12-3 or TRBV12-4 to TRBJ1-5; tentatively, D is TRBD1 (5 bases). The CDR3 spans 16 residues. Trimming took off 5 bases at V and 0 bases at J, with 14 bases between the two ends.

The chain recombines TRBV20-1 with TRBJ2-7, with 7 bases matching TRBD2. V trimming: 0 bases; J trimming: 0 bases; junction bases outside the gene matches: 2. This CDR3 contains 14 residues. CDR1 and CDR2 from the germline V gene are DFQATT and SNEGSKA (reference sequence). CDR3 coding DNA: TGCAGTGCTAGAGAGGGGGAGGGCTCCTACGAGCAGTACTTC. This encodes CSAREGEGSYEQYF.

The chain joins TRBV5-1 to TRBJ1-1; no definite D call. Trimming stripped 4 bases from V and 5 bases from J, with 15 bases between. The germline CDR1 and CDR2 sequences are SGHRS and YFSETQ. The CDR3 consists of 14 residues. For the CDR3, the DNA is TGCGCCAGCAGCATCTCCGCACCCAAGACTGAAGCTTTCTTT. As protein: CASSISAPKTEAFF.

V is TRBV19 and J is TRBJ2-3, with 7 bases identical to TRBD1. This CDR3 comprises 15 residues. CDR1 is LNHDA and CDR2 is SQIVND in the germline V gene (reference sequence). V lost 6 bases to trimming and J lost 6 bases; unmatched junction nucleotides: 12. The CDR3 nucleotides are TGTGCCAGTAGCATATGGACAGGAGGAGACGATACGCAGTATTTT. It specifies CASSIWTGGDDTQYF.

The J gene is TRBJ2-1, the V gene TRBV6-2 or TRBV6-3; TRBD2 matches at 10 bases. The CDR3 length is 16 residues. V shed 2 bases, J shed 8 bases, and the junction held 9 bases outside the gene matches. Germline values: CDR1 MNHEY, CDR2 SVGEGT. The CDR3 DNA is TGTGCCAGCAGTTACCCCGGGGGACTAGCGAGACATGAGCAGTTCTTC. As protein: CASSYPGGLARHEQFF.

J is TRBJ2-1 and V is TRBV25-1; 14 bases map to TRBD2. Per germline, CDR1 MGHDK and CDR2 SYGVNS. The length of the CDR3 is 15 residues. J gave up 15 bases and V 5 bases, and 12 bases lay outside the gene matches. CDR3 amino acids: CASSTWGLAGVRLFF. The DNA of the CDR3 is TGTGCCAGCAGTACATGGGGACTAGCGGGAGTGAGGTTGTTCTTC.

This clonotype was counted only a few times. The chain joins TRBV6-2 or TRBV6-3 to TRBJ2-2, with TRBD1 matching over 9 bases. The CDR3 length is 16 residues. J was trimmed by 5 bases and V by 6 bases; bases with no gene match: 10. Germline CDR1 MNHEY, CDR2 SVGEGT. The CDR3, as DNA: TGTGCCAGCAGCCTCGGGACAGGGAAGAGGACCGGGGAGCTGTTTTTT. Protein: CASSLGTGKRTGELFF.

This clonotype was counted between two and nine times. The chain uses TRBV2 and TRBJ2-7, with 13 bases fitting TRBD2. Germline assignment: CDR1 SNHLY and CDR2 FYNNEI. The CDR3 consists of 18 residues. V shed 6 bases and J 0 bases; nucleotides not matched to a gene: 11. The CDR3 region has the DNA TGTGCCAGCAGCCCCGGACTAGCGGGGGCCTCCCTCTCCTACGAGCAGTACGTC. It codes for CASSPGLAGASLSYEQYV.

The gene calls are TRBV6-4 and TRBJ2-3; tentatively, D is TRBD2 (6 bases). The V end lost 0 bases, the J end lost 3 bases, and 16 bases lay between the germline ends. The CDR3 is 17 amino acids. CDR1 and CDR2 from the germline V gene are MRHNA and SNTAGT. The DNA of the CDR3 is TGTGCCAGCAGTGACTCGAAGAAGGCGGGATTAACAGATACGCAGTATTTT. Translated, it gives CASSDSKKAGLTDTQYF.

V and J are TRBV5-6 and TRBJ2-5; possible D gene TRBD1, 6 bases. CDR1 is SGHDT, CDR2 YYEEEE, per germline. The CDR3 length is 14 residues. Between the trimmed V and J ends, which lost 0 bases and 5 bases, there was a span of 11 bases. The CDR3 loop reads CASSLGTGWETQYF. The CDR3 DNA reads TGTGCCAGCAGCTTGGGTACAGGGTGGGAGACCCAGTACTTC.

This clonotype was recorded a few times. CDR3 coding DNA: TGCAGTGCTAAACCGGGACAGCGCCGGGAGACTTTCTTT. This sequence encodes CSAKPGQRRETFF. The genes are TRBV20-1 and TRBJ1-1, with 7 bases fitting TRBD1. V gave up 4 bases and J gave up 12 bases; unmatched junction bases: 14. CDR3 size: 13 residues. Germline V gene lookup returns CDR1 DFQATT and CDR2 SNEGSKA (reference sequence).